A selection of T cell receptor beta chains follows, all from one sample in a study of blood T cells in healthy people across ages. TCRdb called the 5' RACE reads again in MiXCR, with one record for every CDR3 protein. The table has some 800,000 distinct CDR3 sequences, approximately 48% seen once. Sequencing used blood. The receptors here all came from a man in his fifties or sixties in good health. The CDR3 runs from the conserved cysteine through the conserved F or W. A D gene is named only where the DNA matches it firmly. A row's size may be missing; if present it is once, few, many or a size class.

V gene	J gene	D gene	clone size	CDR3 DNA	CDR3 protein
TRBV20-1	TRBJ2-1	TRBD2	.	TGCAGTGCTAGTCCCAGCGGGGAGGACAATGGGCAGTTCTTC	CSASPSGEDNGQFF
TRBV9	TRBJ2-1	TRBD2	.	TGTGCCAGCAGCGTAAGGAGTGGGGGGGATCTCCCTGGGGACAATGAGCAGTTCTTC	CASSVRSGGDLPGDNEQFF
TRBV12-3/TRBV12-4	TRBJ1-5	.	.	TGTGCCAGCAGTTTGGCAGGGGAGGAAAGCAATCAGCCCCAGCATTTT	CASSLAGEESNQPQHF
TRBV5-6	TRBJ1-2	.	.	TGTGCCAGCAGCTCCAGGGAACCCTATGGCTACACCTTC	CASSSREPYGYTF
TRBV7-2	TRBJ2-5	.	.	TGTGCCAGCAGCCTGGATACAGGGCTCGATGCAGAGACCCAGTACTTC	CASSLDTGLDAETQYF
TRBV6-2/TRBV6-3	TRBJ1-5	TRBD1	.	TGTGCCAGCAGTATCTACAGGGGGGTCAGTGTTCAGCCCCAGCATTTT	CASSIYRGVSVQPQHF
TRBV27	TRBJ2-1	.	many	TGTGCCAGCAGTTCAGGGGTACTAGCGGAGCAGTTCTTC	CASSSGVLAEQFF
TRBV9	TRBJ2-1	TRBD2	.	TGTGCCAGCAGCGTAGATTCTGTGGTAGTAGCGGGGGCCACGGAACGATACAATGAGCAGTTCTTC	CASSVDSVVVAGATERYNEQFF
TRBV5-1	TRBJ2-1	.	.	TGCGCCAGCAGCTCGACCGATCAGCGGAGCTCCTACAATGAGCAGTTCTTC	CASSSTDQRSSYNEQFF
TRBV7-2	TRBJ2-1	.	.	TGTGCCAGCAGCGAACACTCGGGGTTAACCTACAATGAGCAGTTCTTC	CASSEHSGLTYNEQFF
TRBV5-1	TRBJ2-3	.	few	TGCGCCAGCAGCTCGACAGGTAACACAGATACGCAGTATTTT	CASSSTGNTDTQYF
TRBV7-2	TRBJ2-1	.	few	TGTGCCAGCAGCTTTGTAGGGGCCCCAAATGAGCAGTTCTTC	CASSFVGAPNEQFF
TRBV15	TRBJ2-7	TRBD2	.	TGTGCCACCAGCAGAGTCTCTAGCGGGGTCTACAATGAGCAGTACTTC	CATSRVSSGVYNEQYF
TRBV20-1	TRBJ1-2	TRBD1	.	TGCAGGGCTGGGACAGGACGCGGCTACACCTTC	CRAGTGRGYTF
TRBV6-2/TRBV6-3	TRBJ1-1	TRBD1	.	TGTGCCAGCAGTTACGCGGGACAGGGGCTGAACACTGAAGCTTTCTTT	CASSYAGQGLNTEAFF
TRBV7-2	TRBJ1-2	TRBD1	.	TGTGCCAGCAGCAGACAGGGGGGCCCCGTGGATGGCTACACCTTC	CASSRQGGPVDGYTF
TRBV29-1	TRBJ1-2	.	few	TGCAGCGTTGAAGATGGAACACCTGGCTACACCTTC	CSVEDGTPGYTF
TRBV7-2	TRBJ2-7	.	many	TGTGCCAGCAGTAACCGGGACGGATTTTACGAGCAGTACTTC	CASSNRDGFYEQYF
TRBV10-3	TRBJ2-7	.	few	TGTGCCATCAGTGATAGCAGGGGACTTCCCGAGCAGTACTTC	CAISDSRGLPEQYF
TRBV5-5	TRBJ1-6	.	.	TGTGCCAGCAGCTTGGAAACTGTGAATTCACCCCTCCACTTT	CASSLETVNSPLHF
TRBV7-2	TRBJ1-6	TRBD1	.	TGTGCCAGCAGCTCCGGACAGGCCGATGGTTCACCCCTCCACTTT	CASSSGQADGSPLHF
TRBV5-1	TRBJ2-3	.	.	TGCGCCAGCAGCAGCGGGACGCAGGAGGACAGATACGCGTATTTT	CASSSGTQEDRYAYF
TRBV27	TRBJ2-7	TRBD1	few	TGTGCCAGCAGACGCGACAGGGGGCACAACGAGCAGTACTTC	CASRRDRGHNEQYF
TRBV2	TRBJ2-7	TRBD1	.	TGTGCCAGCAGTCGACAGGGGATAGTCTACGAGCAGTACTTC	CASSRQGIVYEQYF
TRBV13	TRBJ2-3	TRBD1	.	TGTGCCAGCACCACCCGGAGAGGCAGGGGGCTAAATACGCAGTATTTT	CASTTRRGRGLNTQYF
TRBV18	TRBJ2-1	.	.	TGTGCCAGCTCACCCGGGACGATTAGCTTAGATGAGCAGTTCTTC	CASSPGTISLDEQFF
TRBV5-1	TRBJ1-2	.	.	TGCGCCAGCAGCTTGGTGGCAGCGGCTGCGGAAGGCTACACCTTC	CASSLVAAAAEGYTF
TRBV4-1	TRBJ2-2	.	.	TGCGCCAGCAGCCAAGAGGAGCATGGAGTGCGGGGAAGGACCGGGGAGCTGTTTTTT	CASSQEEHGVRGRTGELFF
TRBV9	TRBJ2-1	.	.	TGTGCCAGCAGCGTAGGTGGGGGCCACTACAATGAGCAGTTCTTC	CASSVGGGHYNEQFF
TRBV6-2/TRBV6-3	TRBJ2-7	.	.	TGTGCCAGCAGTTCCCTTAGCAGGGGATCCTACGAGCAGTACTTC	CASSSLSRGSYEQYF
TRBV20-1	TRBJ2-2	TRBD2	.	TGCAGTGCTAGCCCTAGCGGGGGGCCTGACACCGGGGAGCTGTTTTTT	CSASPSGGPDTGELFF
TRBV12-3/TRBV12-4	TRBJ2-7	TRBD2	many	TGTGCCAGCACTCCCGGGGCGGGGGGTTACGAGCAGTACTTC	CASTPGAGGYEQYF
TRBV20-1	TRBJ2-5	.	.	TGCAGTGCGATTAGGGACCGCAAAGAGACCCAGTACTTC	CSAIRDRKETQYF
TRBV7-8	TRBJ2-7	.	.	TGTGCCAGCAGCTTAGTAGGAGCAGGGACGATTGGAGCCCAGTACTTC	CASSLVGAGTIGAQYF
TRBV30	TRBJ2-7	.	.	TGTGCTCCAGTAGTAGAAAGCAGCCACGAGCAGTACTTC	CAPVVESSHEQYF
TRBV12-3/TRBV12-4	TRBJ2-7	TRBD2	.	TGTGCCAGCAGCGCCGGACTAGCGGGTAACTACTACGAGCAGTACTTC	CASSAGLAGNYYEQYF
TRBV29-1	TRBJ2-1	TRBD2	few	TGCAGCGTTGAAGATCCTGCAGCGGGGGGACACAATGAGCAGTTCTTC	CSVEDPAAGGHNEQFF
TRBV6-5	TRBJ2-7	.	.	TGTGTCAGCCGTACACAGGGAAATAGAATTGACGAGCAGTACTTC	CVSRTQGNRIDEQYF
TRBV20-1	TRBJ2-7	.	.	TGCAGTGCCAGAGCTCCCAACGGGGTCGAGCAGTACTTC	CSARAPNGVEQYF
TRBV7-2	TRBJ2-3	TRBD1	few	TGTGCCAGCAGCTTATATGGGACAGCCATAATAGCCACAGATACGCAGTATTTT	CASSLYGTAIIATDTQYF
TRBV12-3/TRBV12-4	TRBJ2-1	TRBD2	.	TGTGCCAGCAGTCAGACTAGCACTACGGGGAATGAGCAGTTCTTC	CASSQTSTTGNEQFF
TRBV29-1	TRBJ1-2	TRBD1	.	TGCAGCGAGAAGGGACAGGGGGCAGGCGGCTACACCTTC	CSEKGQGAGGYTF
TRBV7-6	TRBJ2-7	TRBD1	.	TGTGCCAGCAGCCCACCCTCTCCGGGACAGGGGTCCTACGAGCAGTACTTC	CASSPPSPGQGSYEQYF
TRBV7-2	TRBJ2-5	.	.	TGTGCCAGCAGCTTAGCCGGGACCAGAGGGCAAGAGACCCAGTACTTC	CASSLAGTRGQETQYF
TRBV20-1	TRBJ1-1	TRBD1	.	TGCAGTGCTACGGGACAGATGAACACTGAAGCTTTCTTT	CSATGQMNTEAFF
TRBV28	TRBJ2-5	.	.	TGTGCCAGCCGAACGGGGGGCAGGGCCCAAGAGACCCAGTACTTC	CASRTGGRAQETQYF
TRBV20-1	TRBJ2-5	.	many	TGCAGTGCAAACTTCGGCCCCCAGTACTTC	CSANFGPQYF
TRBV5-1	TRBJ1-1	.	.	TGCGCCAGCAGCTTGGTGTATGACACTGAAGCTTTCTTT	CASSLVYDTEAFF